Many counts were recorded for the clone carrying this T cell receptor beta chain. As yet, its antigen is unknown. This entry is derived from a study of neurological immune-mediated disorders. Study outcomes and limitations: Levels of TCR clonal expansion peaked in HTLV-1-associated myelopathy and reached their lowest in multiple sclerosis, under those of healthy controls.

In germline, CDR1 is MNHEY, CDR2 SVGAGI. The CDR3 loop spans 11 amino acids. Trimming removed 5 bases from V and 14 bases from J, with 15 bases in between. Via MiXCR, TCRdb re-called the 5' RACE reads, giving one row per CDR3 protein. Of roughly 56,000 distinct CDR3 sequences detected, around 10% appear once; the ten largest clones hold around 1.9%. This sequence originates from a man in his sixties in good health. The sample taken for sequencing was PBMCs. V is TRBV6-5 and J is TRBJ1-1; D may be TRBD1 (5 bases). CDR3 DNA: TGTGCCAGCAGTGCCGGGAGGGACCACTTCTTT. As protein: CASSAGRDHFF.